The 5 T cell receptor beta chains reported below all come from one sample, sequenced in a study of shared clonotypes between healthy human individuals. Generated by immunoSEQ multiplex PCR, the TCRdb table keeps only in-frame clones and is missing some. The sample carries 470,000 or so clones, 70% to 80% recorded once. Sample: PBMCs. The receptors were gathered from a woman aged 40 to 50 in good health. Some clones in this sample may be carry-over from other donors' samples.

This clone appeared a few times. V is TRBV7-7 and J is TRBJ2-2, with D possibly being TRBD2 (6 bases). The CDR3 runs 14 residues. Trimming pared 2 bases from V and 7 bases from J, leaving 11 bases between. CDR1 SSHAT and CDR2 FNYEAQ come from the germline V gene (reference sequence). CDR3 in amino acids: CASSLQGAGGELFF. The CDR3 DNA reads TGTGCCAGCAGCTTACAGGGAGCGGGCGGGGAGCTGTTTTTT.

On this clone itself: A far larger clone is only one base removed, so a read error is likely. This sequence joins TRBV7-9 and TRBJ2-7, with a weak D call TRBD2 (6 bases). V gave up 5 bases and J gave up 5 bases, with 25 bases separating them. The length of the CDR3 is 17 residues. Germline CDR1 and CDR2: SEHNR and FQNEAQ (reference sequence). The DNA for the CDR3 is TGTGCCAGCAGCCCCCCATGGCGGGATGGGCCGACCCACGAGCAGTACTTC. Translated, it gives CASSPPWRDGPTHEQYF.

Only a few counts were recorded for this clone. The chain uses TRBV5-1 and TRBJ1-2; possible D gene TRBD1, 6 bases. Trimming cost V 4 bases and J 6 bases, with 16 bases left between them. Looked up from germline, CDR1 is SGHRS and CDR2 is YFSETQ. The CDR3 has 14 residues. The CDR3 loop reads CASSPDSSYDGYTF. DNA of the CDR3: TGCGCCAGCAGCCCGGACAGTTCGTATGATGGCTACACCTTC.

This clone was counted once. The chain's CDR3 is CASSLAFTYGYTF. The CDR3 DNA reads TGTGCCAGCAGCTTAGCTTTTACCTATGGCTACACCTTC. This rearrangement joins TRBV7-8 to TRBJ1-2; D remains ambiguous. Trimming took off 0 bases at V and 4 bases at J, with 6 bases between the two ends. Germline V CDR1 and CDR2: SGHVS, FQNEAQ. The CDR3 extends over 13 amino acids.

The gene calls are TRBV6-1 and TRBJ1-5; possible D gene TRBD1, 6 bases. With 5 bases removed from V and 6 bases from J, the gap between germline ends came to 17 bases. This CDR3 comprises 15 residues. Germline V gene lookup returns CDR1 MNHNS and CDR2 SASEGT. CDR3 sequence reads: CASSTEGGQTQPQHF. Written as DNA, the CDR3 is TGTGCCAGCAGTACCGAGGGGGGACAAACTCAGCCCCAGCATTTT.